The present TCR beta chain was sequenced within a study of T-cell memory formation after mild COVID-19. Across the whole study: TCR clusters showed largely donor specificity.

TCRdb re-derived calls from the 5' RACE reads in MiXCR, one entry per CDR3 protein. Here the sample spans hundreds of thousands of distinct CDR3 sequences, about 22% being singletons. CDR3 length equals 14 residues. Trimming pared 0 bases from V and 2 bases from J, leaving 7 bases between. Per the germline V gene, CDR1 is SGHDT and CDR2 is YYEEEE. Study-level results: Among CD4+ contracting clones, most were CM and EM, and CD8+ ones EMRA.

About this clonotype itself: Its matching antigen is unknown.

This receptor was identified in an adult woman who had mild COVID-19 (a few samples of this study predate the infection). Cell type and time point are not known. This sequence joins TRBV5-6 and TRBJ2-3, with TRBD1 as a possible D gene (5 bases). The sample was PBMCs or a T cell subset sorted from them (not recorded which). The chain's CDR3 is CASSLGGHTDTQYF. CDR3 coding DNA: TGTGCCAGCAGCTTGGGGGGCCACACAGATACGCAGTATTTT.